The clone carrying this T cell receptor beta chain showed up many times. Its matching antigen is unknown. CDR1 is KGHSH and CDR2 is LQKENI in the germline V gene. The CDR3 covers 12 residues. Between the trimmed V and J ends, which lost 3 bases and 6 bases, there was a span of 9 bases. This sample stems from a study of T-cell reconstitution after alpha-beta-depleted transplantation in children. Preparation of the TCRbeta library was carried out with unique molecular identifiers. TCRdb ran MiXCR on the PCR reads and lists one entry per CDR3 protein. The data contain hundreds of thousands of distinct CDR3 sequences, around 15% of them singletons. Broader study findings: Among T cells one year after transplant, newly produced cells accounted for most counts and diversity. Recipient T cells and thymic progenitors that survived gave rise to the high TCRbeta diversity observed at day 60 in some patients. About two months after transplant, alpha-beta T cells reportedly came from several hundred expanded graft clones.

The chain employs TRBV18 and TRBJ2-7; D gene unclear. The sequencing used PBMCs, mostly from graft donor cells, collected 360 days after TCRalphabeta/CD19-depleted stem cell transplant. This TCR was sampled from a male patient between 2 and 10 years old who had a stem cell transplant for acute lymphoblastic leukemia, so the T cells may come from the graft donor. As DNA, the CDR3 is TGTGCCAGCTCACCGTACGGAATCGAGCAGTACTTC. Translating it yields CASSPYGIEQYF.